This T cell receptor beta chain was identified in a study of control samples from healthy donors and cancer patients (TCRdb year 2020). The CDR3 covers 15 residues, taking in both the cysteine and the phenylalanine. The only DNA kept is the CDR3, 45 bases in frame from the first base. V is pruned by 4 bases and J by 2 bases, leaving 6 bases of the junction without a gene match. CDR1 and CDR2 are read off the germline V gene as SGHTA and FQGNSA. Library generation was performed with the immunoSEQ multiplex PCR assay. What TCRdb holds here is the immuneACCESS table cut down to in-frame rearrangements. Part of the clones is not present; checked against another copy, under half of the missing clones reflect an unresolved V gene, and the others are unexplained. A total of about 150,000 clones appear in this sample, 89% of them only once. The ten largest clones take up more than 4% of the sample. Points on this clone: Its antigen specificity is not known. No base qualities exist here, and no much larger clone lies one base off it.

Rearrangement joined TRBV7-2 to TRBJ2-5; the junction holds 8 bases that match TRBD2. The sequence was obtained from a man between 25 and 39 years old in good health. The sample comprised blood. The CDR3 has the sequence CASSSPGLAQETQYF. The bases read TGTGCCAGCAGCTCCCCCGGACTAGCTCAAGAGACCCAGTACTTC.